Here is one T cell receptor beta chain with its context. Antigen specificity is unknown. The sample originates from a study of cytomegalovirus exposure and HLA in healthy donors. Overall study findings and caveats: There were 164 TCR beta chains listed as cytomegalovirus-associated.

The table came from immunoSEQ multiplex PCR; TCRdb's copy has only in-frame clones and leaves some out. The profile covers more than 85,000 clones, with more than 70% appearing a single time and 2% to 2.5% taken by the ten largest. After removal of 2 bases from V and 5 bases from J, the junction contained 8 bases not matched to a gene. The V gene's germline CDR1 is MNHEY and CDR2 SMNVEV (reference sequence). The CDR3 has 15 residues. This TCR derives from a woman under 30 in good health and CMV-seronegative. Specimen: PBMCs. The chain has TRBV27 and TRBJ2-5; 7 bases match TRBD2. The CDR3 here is CASSLALSGTETQYF. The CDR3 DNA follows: TGTGCCAGCAGTTTAGCTCTAAGCGGGACGGAGACCCAGTACTTC.